This T cell receptor beta chain appears in the sequencing data of a study of T cells in Graves' hyperthyroidism and ophthalmopathy. Whole-study findings and limits: Appearing also in blood were most of the thyroid clonotypes expanded above 0.001.

The investigators amplified TCR beta CDR3 regions from RNA transcripts. Carried out on the TCR CDR3, a first-round RT-PCR used the HTBI primer set. TCRdb analysed the multiplex PCR reads with MiXCR anew, one entry per CDR3 protein. The sample shows about 640,000 distinct CDR3 sequences, around 21% of them seen only once. This clonotype came up many times. Its antigen is still unknown. Trimming shortened V by 2 bases and J by 0 bases, and 14 bases separated the two germline ends. The CDR3 covers 17 residues. The germline V gene encodes CDR1 SGHRS and CDR2 YFSETQ. Input material: blood. The source of this sequence is a man in his thirties or forties with Graves' ophthalmopathy. This chain links TRBV5-1 with TRBJ1-4; tentatively, D is TRBD1 (6 bases). CDR3 amino acids: CASSFRGRTSTNEKLFF. CDR3 sequence (DNA): TGCGCCAGCAGCTTCAGGGGACGGACATCAACTAATGAAAAACTGTTTTTT.